The 24 T cell receptor beta chains listed next were all sequenced from one sample in a study of blood T cell repertoires in COVID-19. Data came from immunoSEQ multiplex PCR; TCRdb stores just in-frame clones and leaves some out. The repertoire includes roughly 250,000 clones, around three quarters of them detected once, and 3% to 3.5% sits in the top ten. Sequencing was done on a sample of peripheral blood. These receptors came from a woman older than 75 with acute or convalescent COVID-19.

The chain combines TRBV25-1 with TRBJ1-4; D possibly corresponds to TRBD1 (6 bases). This CDR3 has 15 residues. Germline CDR1 reads MGHDK; CDR2 reads SYGVNS. V lost 4 bases and J 8 bases, leaving 17 bases between the germline ends. In DNA, the CDR3 is TGTGCCAGCAGTGCCTCCGGGACACTGGGCGAAAAACTGTTTTTT. Translation: CASSASGTLGEKLFF.

V usage is TRBV30 and J usage is TRBJ1-3; unclear D gene. With 3 bases removed from V and 4 bases from J, the gap between germline ends came to 7 bases. This CDR3 has 12 amino acids. Germline CDR1 is GTSNPN and CDR2 is SVGIG (reference sequence). The CDR3, as DNA: TGTGCCTGGAGACCGGAGGGAAACACCATATATTTT. It encodes CAWRPEGNTIYF.

The J gene is TRBJ2-2, the V gene TRBV18; 10 nucleotides line up with TRBD1. The length of the CDR3 is 15 residues. Germline trimming cut 6 bases from V and 5 bases from J; bases unmatched to any gene: 6. The germline CDR1 and CDR2 sequences are KGHSH and LQKENI. CDR3 in amino acids: CASSSGQGKTGELFF. CDR3 sequence (DNA): TGTGCCAGCTCTTCGGGACAGGGGAAAACCGGGGAGCTGTTTTTT.

The sample holds a few counts of this clone. V is TRBV19 and J is TRBJ1-6; D may be TRBD1 (6 bases). The CDR3 spans 18 residues. CDR1 and CDR2 from the germline V gene are LNHDA and SQIVND (reference sequence). V was pared by 6 bases and J by 2 bases, with 20 bases between. CDR3 DNA sequence: TGTGCCAGTAGACCGGACCCCGCAGGGGTCCCCTATAATTCACCCCTCCACTTT. Its protein is CASRPDPAGVPYNSPLHF.

The table lists this clone with a few counts. The CDR3 region is CATSRGGLSSGNTIYF. For the CDR3, the DNA is TGTGCCACCAGCAGAGGTGGTCTATCCTCTGGAAACACCATATATTTT. The V call is TRBV15, the J call TRBJ1-3; no clear D gene. Germline lookup yields CDR1 LNHNV and CDR2 YYDKDF (reference sequence). The V end was cut by 1 base, the J end by 0 bases, with 10 bases between. This CDR3 is 16 amino acids long.

In this sample, this clone turned up once. CDR3 residues: CASSSGLITTGQYF. Written as DNA, the CDR3 is TGTGCCAGTAGTTCGGGACTAATAACCACCGGGCAGTACTTC. This chain joins TRBV19 and TRBJ2-7; 7 bases map to TRBD2. This CDR3 spans 14 amino acids. Looked up from germline, CDR1 is LNHDA and CDR2 is SQIVND (reference sequence). J was trimmed by 9 bases and V by 5 bases; bases with no gene match: 13.

The gene calls are TRBV14 and TRBJ2-1; 16 bases fit TRBD2. V shed 2 bases and J 4 bases; nucleotides not matched to a gene: 14. The CDR3 is 21 amino acids. In germline, CDR1 is SGHDN, CDR2 FVKESK. The DNA of the CDR3 is TGTGCCAGCAGCCAAACGTCATCGGGGACTAGCGGGAGGGTCTGGTACAATGAGCAGTTCTTC. It specifies CASSQTSSGTSGRVWYNEQFF.

The V and J genes are TRBV2 and TRBJ2-5; TRBD2 agrees at 14 bases. Germline assignment: CDR1 SNHLY and CDR2 FYNNEI. The CDR3 sequence is 17 residues long. Trimming took 3 bases from V and 5 from J; bases not matched to a gene: 8. CDR3 in DNA: TGTGCCAGCAGTGATAGGTGGACTAGCGGGAGGAAGGAGACCCAGTACTTC. Protein sequence: CASSDRWTSGRKETQYF.

The chain uses TRBV5-4 and TRBJ2-3, with 8 bases that match TRBD2. The CDR3 covers 16 residues. The V segment lost 1 base and the J segment 1 base; nucleotides outside the gene matches: 5. CDR1 is SGHNT, CDR2 YYREEE, per germline (reference sequence). The DNA of the CDR3 is TGTGCCAGCAGCTTGCTCTCCGGGGGGGGCACAGATACGCAGTATTTT. It encodes CASSLLSGGGTDTQYF.

V is TRBV6-1 and J is TRBJ2-2, with 9 positions matching TRBD2. Germline lookup yields CDR1 MNHNS and CDR2 SASEGT. V was pared by 3 bases and J by 2 bases, with 4 bases of the junction left unmatched. CDR3 length: 16 residues. CDR3 sequence: CASSDGGGANTGELFF. Written as DNA, the CDR3 is TGTGCCAGCAGTGACGGCGGGGGGGCCAACACCGGGGAGCTGTTTTTT.

V gene TRBV18 combines with J gene TRBJ1-5; D ambiguous. In germline, CDR1 is KGHSH, CDR2 LQKENI. The length of the CDR3 is 13 residues. Trimming stripped 5 bases from V and 0 bases from J, with 5 bases between. The CDR3 sequence: CASSENSNQPQHF. The CDR3 bases are TGTGCCAGCTCAGAGAATAGCAATCAGCCCCAGCATTTT.

The V call is TRBV5-1, the J call TRBJ2-3; 10 bases align to TRBD2. Germline CDR1 SGHRS, CDR2 YFSETQ. V was pared by 7 bases and J by 3 bases, with 8 bases of the junction left unmatched. The CDR3 is 15 residues long. The CDR3 sequence is CASGPLAGGTDTQYF. DNA for the CDR3: TGCGCCAGCGGCCCTTTAGCGGGAGGAACAGATACGCAGTATTTT.

The chain links TRBV28 to TRBJ1-5, with 9 bases aligning to TRBD1. V was clipped by 5 bases and J by 6 bases; unmatched bases: 5. The germline gives CDR1 MDHEN, CDR2 SYDVKM. There are 14 residues in the CDR3. This CDR3 reads CASSTGTGTQPQHF. CDR3 DNA sequence: TGTGCCAGCAGTACCGGGACAGGGACTCAGCCCCAGCATTTT.

The chain uses TRBV2 and TRBJ1-4, with a weak D call TRBD1 (5 bases). In germline, CDR1 is SNHLY, CDR2 FYNNEI. V was shortened by 7 bases and J by 1 base, with 22 bases between the two germline ends. The CDR3 length is 18 residues. CDR3 DNA sequence: TGTGCCAGCACCGAGGGACCGTTTTGGGGAGGAACTAATGAAAAACTGTTTTTT. It yields the protein CASTEGPFWGGTNEKLFF.

The chain combines TRBV2 with TRBJ2-5, with 10 bases fitting TRBD2. The CDR3 length is 16 residues. Germline V gives CDR1 SNHLY, CDR2 FYNNEI. With V trimmed by 6 bases and J by 11 bases, 18 bases remained unmatched. The CDR3 nucleotides read TGTGCCAGCAGGTTGGACTCGGGAGCGGGGGGGCCGCCGCAGTACTTC. This sequence encodes CASRLDSGAGGPPQYF.

V is TRBV2 and J is TRBJ1-2, with 10 bases matching TRBD1. CDR1 is SNHLY, CDR2 FYNNEI, per germline. Trimming took 1 base from V and 8 from J; bases not matched to a gene: 13. This CDR3 spans 17 amino acids. The CDR3 spells CASSEVGTGDILYGYTF. The CDR3, as DNA: TGTGCCAGCAGTGAAGTCGGGACAGGGGACATCCTATACGGCTACACCTTC.

The chain uses TRBV2 and TRBJ1-2, with D possibly being TRBD1 (6 bases). The CDR3 runs 13 residues. The germline gives CDR1 SNHLY, CDR2 FYNNEI. Trimming pared 1 base from V and 5 bases from J, leaving 8 bases between. In DNA, the CDR3 is TGTGCCAGCAGTGAAGACAGGGCGTATGGCTACACCTTC. Its translation is CASSEDRAYGYTF.

V and J are TRBV19 and TRBJ2-5, with 8 nucleotides matching TRBD1. Germline V gene data show CDR1 as LNHDA and CDR2 as SQIVND (reference sequence). Trimming took 4 bases from V and 5 from J; bases not matched to a gene: 9. The CDR3 is made up of 15 amino acids. The CDR3 DNA follows: TGTGCCAGTAGTAGCCACAGGGGGACCGGGGAGACCCAGTACTTC. As protein: CASSSHRGTGETQYF.

This clone was detected only a few times. V usage is TRBV6-1 and J usage is TRBJ1-5; perhaps TRBD1 as D (5 bases). Trimming cost V 2 bases and J 0 bases, with 8 bases left between them. Germline V lookup: CDR1 MNHNS, CDR2 SASEGT. The CDR3 is 15 amino acids. In DNA, the CDR3 is TGTGCCAGCAGTGAACAGGGACTTAGCAATCAGCCCCAGCATTTT. Protein sequence: CASSEQGLSNQPQHF.

The chain is built from TRBV19 and TRBJ1-5; 9 bases map to TRBD1. The germline V gene encodes CDR1 LNHDA and CDR2 SQIVND (reference sequence). This CDR3 comprises 13 residues. With 6 bases clipped from V and 4 bases from J, the junction kept 1 base outside the gene matches. CDR3 bases: TGTGCCAGTAGGGGACAGGGAAATCAGCCCCAGCATTTT. This encodes CASRGQGNQPQHF.

This clone occurred once. This chain connects TRBV9 to TRBJ1-2; no definite D call. CDR1 and CDR2 from the germline V gene are SGDLS and YYNGEE. Trimming removed 4 bases from V and 4 bases from J, with 17 bases in between. The CDR3 is 15 amino acids. The chain's CDR3 is CASSTPGKSFYGYTF. DNA for the CDR3: TGTGCCAGCAGCACCCCGGGAAAGTCCTTCTATGGCTACACCTTC.

This chain uses TRBV10-1 with TRBJ1-1; TRBD1 aligns across 7 bases. The ends lost 6 bases at V and 0 bases at J; junction bases unmatched: 1. The CDR3 is 13 amino acids. Per the germline V gene, CDR1 is WNHNN and CDR2 is SYGVQD (reference sequence). The CDR3: CASRTGMNTEAFF. CDR3 DNA: TGCGCCAGCAGGACAGGGATGAACACTGAAGCTTTCTTT.

The J gene is TRBJ2-3, the V gene TRBV5-1, with D possibly TRBD1 on 6 matching bases. Per the germline V gene, CDR1 is SGHRS and CDR2 is YFSETQ. Trimming took 4 bases from V and 2 from J, leaving 26 bases between them. There are 19 residues in the CDR3. In DNA, the CDR3 is TGCGCCAGCAGCCCGAAGGGGGACCCACTAGGGAGCCTCACAGATACGCAGTATTTT. Residues: CASSPKGDPLGSLTDTQYF.

Concerning this clone itself: Other DNA sequences in this sample translate to the same CDR3. The genes are TRBV6-5 and TRBJ1-6; D might be TRBD1 (6 bases). The CDR3 length is 13 residues. Germline V gives CDR1 MNHEY, CDR2 SVGAGI. With 6 bases removed from V and 5 bases from J, the gap between germline ends came to 8 bases. As DNA, the CDR3 is TGTGCCAGCAGGACAGGAAATAATTCACCCCTCCACTTT. This gives the protein CASRTGNNSPLHF.